This entry features one T cell receptor beta chain sequence. Its target is unknown. Vbeta (60) and Jbeta (13) primers were used in the PCR. The protocol was immunoSEQ multiplex PCR, while the TCRdb copy is restricted to in-frame clones and leaves out a portion. Of 120,000 or so clones in the sample, roughly 77% were seen once. This sample stems from a study of cytomegalovirus exposure and HLA in healthy donors. Study observations and caveats: Cytomegalovirus status was reportedly diagnosed by the classifier with high specificity and sensitivity.

The V gene's germline CDR1 is LGHNA and CDR2 YSLEER. Trimming stripped 4 bases from V and 1 base from J, with 12 bases between. This CDR3 has 15 amino acids. The sequence came from a man between 35 and 55 years old in good health and CMV-seronegative. The chain joins TRBV4-3 to TRBJ2-3, with unresolved D. The specimen sequenced was PBMCs. The CDR3 sequence is CASSPLPGGTDTQYF. As DNA, the CDR3 is TGCGCCAGCAGCCCTCTGCCGGGTGGCACAGATACGCAGTATTTT.